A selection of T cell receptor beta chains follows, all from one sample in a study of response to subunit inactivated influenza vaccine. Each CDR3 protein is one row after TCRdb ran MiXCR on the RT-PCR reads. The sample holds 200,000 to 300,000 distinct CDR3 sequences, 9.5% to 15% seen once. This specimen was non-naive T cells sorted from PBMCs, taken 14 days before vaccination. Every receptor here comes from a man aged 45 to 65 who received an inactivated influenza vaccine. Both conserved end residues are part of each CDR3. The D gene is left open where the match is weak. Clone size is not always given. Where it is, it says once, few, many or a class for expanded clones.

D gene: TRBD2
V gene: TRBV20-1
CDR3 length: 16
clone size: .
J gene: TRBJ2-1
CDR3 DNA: TGCAGTGCTTGGGGACTAGCGGGAGGGCCTGACAATGAGCAGTTCTTC
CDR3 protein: CSAWGLAGGPDNEQFF

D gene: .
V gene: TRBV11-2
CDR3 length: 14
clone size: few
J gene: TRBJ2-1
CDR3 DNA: TGTGCCAGCAGCTTAGGGGCCGCAGGGGTTGAGCAGTTCTTC
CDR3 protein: CASSLGAAGVEQFF

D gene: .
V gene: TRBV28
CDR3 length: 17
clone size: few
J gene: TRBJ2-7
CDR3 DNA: TGTGCCAGCAGTCCACTAACAGGGCCCCCACTTTTACGCGAGCAGTACTTC
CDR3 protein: CASSPLTGPPLLREQYF

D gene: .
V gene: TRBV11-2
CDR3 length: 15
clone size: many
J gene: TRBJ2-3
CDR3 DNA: TGTGCCAGCAGCTTAGATTTTTCAGATTCAGATACGCAGTATTTT
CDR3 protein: CASSLDFSDSDTQYF

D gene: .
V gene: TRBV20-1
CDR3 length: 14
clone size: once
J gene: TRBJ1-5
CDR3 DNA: TGCAGTGCTAGTCGGGGGTCGGCGGATCAGCCCCAGCATTTT
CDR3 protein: CSASRGSADQPQHF

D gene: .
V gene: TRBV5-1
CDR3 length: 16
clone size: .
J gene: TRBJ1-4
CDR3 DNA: TGCGCCAGCAGCTTCGGGGGCGGGACGTCGGATGAAAAACTGTTTTTT
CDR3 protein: CASSFGGGTSDEKLFF

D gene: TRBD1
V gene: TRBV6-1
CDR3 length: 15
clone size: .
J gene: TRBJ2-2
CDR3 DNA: TGTGCCAGCAGTGGGGCGGACAGGGTCTCCGGGGAGCTGTTTTTT
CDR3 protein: CASSGADRVSGELFF

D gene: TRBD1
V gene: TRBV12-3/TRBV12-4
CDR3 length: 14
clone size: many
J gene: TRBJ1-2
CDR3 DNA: TGTGCCAGCAGCCCTGAGACAGGGAACTATGGCTACACCTTC
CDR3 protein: CASSPETGNYGYTF

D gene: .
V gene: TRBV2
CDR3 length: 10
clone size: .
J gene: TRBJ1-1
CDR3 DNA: TGTGCCAGCTCCGGCTCTGAAGCTTTCTTT
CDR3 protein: CASSGSEAFF

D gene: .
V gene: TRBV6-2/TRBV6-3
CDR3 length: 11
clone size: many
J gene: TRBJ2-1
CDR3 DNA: TGTGCAGTGGGCTCCTACAATGAGCAGTTCTTC
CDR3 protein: CAVGSYNEQFF

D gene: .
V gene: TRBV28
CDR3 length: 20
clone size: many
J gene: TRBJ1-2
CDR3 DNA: TGTGCCAGCAGTTTAGGTCCCCGGGGCTTGGGCAGCCTTGATAACTATGGCTACACCTTC
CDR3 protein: CASSLGPRGLGSLDNYGYTF

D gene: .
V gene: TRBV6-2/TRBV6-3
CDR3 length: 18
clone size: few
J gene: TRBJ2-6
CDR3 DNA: TGTGCCAGCAGTTCCGGACAGTCACGGTCCTCTGGGGCCAACGTCCTGACTTTC
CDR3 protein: CASSSGQSRSSGANVLTF

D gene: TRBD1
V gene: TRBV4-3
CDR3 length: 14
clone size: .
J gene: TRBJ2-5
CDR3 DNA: TGCGCCAGCAGCCAAACGGACAGGGGTGAGACCCAGTACTTC
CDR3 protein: CASSQTDRGETQYF

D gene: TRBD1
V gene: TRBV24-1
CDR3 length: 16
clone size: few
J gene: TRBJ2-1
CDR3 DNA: TGTGCCACCAGAGGAACCGGGACAGGGTCCTACAATGAGCAGTTCTTC
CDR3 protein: CATRGTGTGSYNEQFF

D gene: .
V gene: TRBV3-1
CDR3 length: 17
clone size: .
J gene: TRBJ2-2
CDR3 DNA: TGTGCCAGCAGCCCGACGAGGGGATTTAGGTCCACCGGGGAGCTGTTTTTT
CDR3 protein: CASSPTRGFRSTGELFF

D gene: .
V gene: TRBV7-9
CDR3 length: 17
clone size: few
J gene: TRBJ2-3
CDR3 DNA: TGTGCCAGCAGCTTAGGTATTTCTACCCGTCCACTCGATACGCAGTATTTT
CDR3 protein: CASSLGISTRPLDTQYF

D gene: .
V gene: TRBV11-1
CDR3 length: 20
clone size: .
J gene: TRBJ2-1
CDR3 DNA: TGTGCCAGCAGCTTATTATTTATTGGTTACTCGCCATCGACTTCGAGTGAGCAGTTCTTC
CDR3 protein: CASSLLFIGYSPSTSSEQFF

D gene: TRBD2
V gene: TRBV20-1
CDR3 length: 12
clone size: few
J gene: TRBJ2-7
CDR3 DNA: TGCAGTGCCAGCGGGAGATACCACGAGCAGTACTTC
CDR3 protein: CSASGRYHEQYF

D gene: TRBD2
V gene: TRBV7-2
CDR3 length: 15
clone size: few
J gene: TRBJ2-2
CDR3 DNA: TGTGCCAGCAGCGATAGCGGGGGAGCCACCGGGGAGCTGTTTTTT
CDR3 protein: CASSDSGGATGELFF

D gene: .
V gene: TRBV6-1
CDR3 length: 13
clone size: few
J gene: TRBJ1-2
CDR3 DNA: TGTGCCAGCAGTGAACAGGGAAACTATGGCTACACCTTC
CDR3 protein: CASSEQGNYGYTF

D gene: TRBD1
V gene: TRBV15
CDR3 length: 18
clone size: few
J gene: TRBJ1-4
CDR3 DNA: TGTGCCACCAGCAGTTTAAACCTCCGACAGGGGGTTCATGAAAAACTGTTTTTT
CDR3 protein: CATSSLNLRQGVHEKLFF

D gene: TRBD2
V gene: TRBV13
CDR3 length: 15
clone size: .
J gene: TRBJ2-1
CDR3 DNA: TGTGCCAGCAGCACCGGACTAGCGGGATTCGGTGAGCAGTTCTTC
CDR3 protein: CASSTGLAGFGEQFF

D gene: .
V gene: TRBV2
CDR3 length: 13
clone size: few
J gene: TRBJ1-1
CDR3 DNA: TGTGCCAGCAGGCTAGATGGGAACACTGAAGCTTTCTTT
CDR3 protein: CASRLDGNTEAFF

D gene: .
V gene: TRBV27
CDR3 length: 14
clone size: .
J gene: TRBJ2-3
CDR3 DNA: TGTGCCAGCAGGCCCGGGACACCCACAGATACGCAGTATTTT
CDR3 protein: CASRPGTPTDTQYF

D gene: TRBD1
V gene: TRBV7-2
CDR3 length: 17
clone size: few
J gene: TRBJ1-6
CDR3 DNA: TGTGCCAGCAGCCCTGGACAGGGGAGCTCCTATAATTCACCCCTCCACTTT
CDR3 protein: CASSPGQGSSYNSPLHF

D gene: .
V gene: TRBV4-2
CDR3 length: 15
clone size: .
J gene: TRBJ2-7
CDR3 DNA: TGTGCCAGCAGCCATATTGACTCAAGCTCCTACGAGCAGTACTTC
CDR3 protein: CASSHIDSSSYEQYF

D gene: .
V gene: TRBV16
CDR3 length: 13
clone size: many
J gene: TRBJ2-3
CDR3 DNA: TGTGCCAGCAGCCAACAAGGGGGAGATACGCAGTATTTT
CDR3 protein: CASSQQGGDTQYF

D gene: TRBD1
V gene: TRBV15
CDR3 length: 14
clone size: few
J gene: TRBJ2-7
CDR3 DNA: TGTGCCACCAGCAGGGACAGGGGCGCGTCCGAGCAGTACTTC
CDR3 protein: CATSRDRGASEQYF